The rows below give T cell receptor beta chains drawn from one sample of a study of blood T cell repertoires in COVID-19. TCRdb's copy holds only in-frame clones and misses some; the assay was immunoSEQ multiplex PCR. The sample holds some 110,000 clones; around 83% are singletons and the top ten take 1.1% to 1.5%. Sequencing was done on a sample of peripheral blood. The receptors were gathered from a man aged 35-49 years with acute or convalescent COVID-19. CDR3s include the opening cysteine and the closing phenylalanine or tryptophan. A D gene is named only where the DNA matches it firmly. Clone size is shown for a subset of rows, as once, few, many or a class of expanded clone.

D,size,V,J,CDR3,DNA
TRBD1,NA,TRBV7-8,TRBJ2-7,CASSYGTGVSYEQYF,TGTGCCAGCAGTTACGGGACAGGGGTTTCCTACGAGCAGTACTTC
TRBD2,few,TRBV5-1,TRBJ2-2,CASRRTSGNTGELFF,TGCGCCAGCAGGCGTACTAGCGGGAACACCGGGGAGCTGTTTTTT
TRBD1,NA,TRBV30,TRBJ1-1,CASNRQGNKPTTFF,TGTGCCTCGAACCGACAGGGGAATAAACCGACGACTTTCTTT
TRBD2,NA,TRBV9,TRBJ2-2,CASSATSGGGTGELFF,TGTGCCAGCAGCGCCACTAGCGGGGGAGGCACCGGGGAGCTGTTTTTT
NA,NA,TRBV2,TRBJ1-5,CASSEEGRVNQPQHF,TGTGCCAGCAGTGAAGAGGGCAGGGTCAATCAGCCCCAGCATTTT
TRBD1,NA,TRBV7-8,TRBJ2-7,CASSLSYWNSRDRGHYEQYF,TGTGCCAGCAGCTTATCATATTGGAACTCCCGGGACAGGGGGCACTACGAGCAGTACTTC
NA,NA,TRBV9,TRBJ2-3,CASSLGQNPDTQYF,TGTGCCAGCAGCTTAGGACAAAACCCAGATACGCAGTATTTT
NA,NA,TRBV11-2,TRBJ1-2,CASSLESGQNYGYTF,TGTGCCAGCAGCTTAGAATCCGGACAGAACTATGGCTACACCTTC
TRBD1,once,TRBV4-2,TRBJ2-3,CASSQGTGSSTDTQYF,TGTGCCAGCAGCCAAGGGACAGGATCTAGCACAGATACGCAGTATTTT
NA,NA,TRBV3-1/TRBV3-2,TRBJ2-2,CASSPIAAGNTGELFF,TGTGCCAGCAGTCCTATTGCAGCGGGGAACACCGGGGAGCTGTTTTTT
TRBD2,NA,TRBV28,TRBJ2-1,CAAGLAGLTQFF,TGTGCCGCAGGACTAGCGGGGTTAACGCAGTTCTTC
NA,few,TRBV19,TRBJ1-1,CASSIGGSRDGTEAFF,TGTGCCAGTAGTATAGGAGGCAGTCGCGATGGAACTGAAGCTTTCTTT
NA,few,TRBV4-3,TRBJ1-3,CASSQRYEASGNTIYF,TGCGCCAGCAGCCAAAGATATGAGGCCTCTGGAAACACCATATATTTT
NA,NA,TRBV13,TRBJ2-3,CASSLAGGSTDTQYF,TGTGCCAGCAGCTTAGCAGGCGGGAGCACAGATACGCAGTATTTT
NA,NA,TRBV7-9,TRBJ2-7,CASGKGGSTYEQYF,TGTGCCAGCGGAAAGGGAGGCAGCACCTACGAGCAGTACTTC
NA,NA,TRBV6-5,TRBJ2-7,CASTGTRGIYEQYF,TGTGCCAGCACCGGGACAAGGGGGATCTACGAGCAGTACTTC
NA,NA,TRBV7-8,TRBJ1-6,CASSWENWAGENSPLHF,TGTGCCAGCAGTTGGGAAAATTGGGCAGGGGAAAATTCACCCCTCCACTTT
TRBD2,NA,TRBV5-1,TRBJ2-3,CASRGTSGLPSTDTQYF,TGCGCCAGCAGAGGGACTAGCGGGTTACCTAGCACAGATACGCAGTATTTT
NA,NA,TRBV7-3,TRBJ2-1,CASSEEAGAYNEQFF,TGTGCCAGCAGCGAAGAGGCGGGGGCTTACAATGAGCAGTTCTTC
TRBD1,NA,TRBV6-6,TRBJ1-1,CASSYYTGAATEAFF,TGTGCCAGCAGTTACTATACAGGGGCGGCCACTGAAGCTTTCTTT
NA,NA,TRBV28,TRBJ2-2,CASRRDRNTGELFF,TGTGCCAGCAGACGTGACAGGAACACCGGGGAGCTGTTTTTT
NA,NA,TRBV5-6,TRBJ1-2,CASSLVGGTGYTF,TGTGCCAGCAGCCTGGTGGGGGGAACGGGCTACACCTTC
NA,NA,TRBV4-1,TRBJ1-2,CASSQGLGYTF,TGCGCCAGCAGCCAAGGTCTAGGCTACACCTTC
TRBD1,NA,TRBV19,TRBJ1-2,CASRADRGNYGYTF,TGTGCCAGTAGGGCGGACAGGGGAAACTATGGCTACACCTTC
TRBD1,NA,TRBV27,TRBJ1-5,CASGVNRGSQPQHF,TGTGCCAGCGGGGTAAACAGGGGTAGTCAGCCCCAGCATTTT
NA,NA,TRBV3-1/TRBV3-2,TRBJ2-7,CASSQGIPNEQYF,TGTGCCAGCAGCCAAGGTATACCTAACGAGCAGTACTTC
NA,NA,TRBV29-1,TRBJ2-2,CSGLGTSNTGELFF,TGCAGCGGACTCGGGACTTCCAACACCGGGGAGCTGTTTTTT
TRBD2,NA,TRBV11-2,TRBJ2-7,CASSLGRAYEQYF,TGTGCCAGCAGCCTAGGGAGGGCCTACGAGCAGTACTTC
TRBD2,once,TRBV7-9,TRBJ2-1,CASSQGTSGYNEQFF,TGTGCCAGCAGCCAGGGGACTAGCGGCTACAATGAGCAGTTCTTC
TRBD2,NA,TRBV13,TRBJ2-1,CASSLIFSGSRNEQFF,TGTGCCAGCAGCTTGATTTTTAGCGGGAGCCGGAATGAGCAGTTCTTC
NA,NA,TRBV5-1,TRBJ2-1,CASSLVQGNYNEQFF,TGCGCCAGCAGCTTAGTACAGGGAAACTACAATGAGCAGTTCTTC
TRBD1,NA,TRBV9,TRBJ2-7,CASSVGGQGPYEQYF,TGTGCCAGCAGCGTAGGAGGACAGGGCCCCTACGAGCAGTACTTC
NA,NA,TRBV23-1,TRBJ2-3,CASMWGRALDTQYF,TGCGCCAGCATGTGGGGGCGGGCATTGGATACGCAGTATTTT
NA,NA,TRBV19,TRBJ1-2,CASSRIDSYGYTF,TGTGCCAGTAGTAGAATCGACAGCTATGGCTACACCTTC
NA,NA,TRBV28,TRBJ2-1,CASSLQAYNEQFF,TGTGCCAGCAGTTTACAGGCTTACAATGAGCAGTTCTTC
TRBD1,NA,TRBV5-6,TRBJ1-2,CASSLTRGLSGGYTF,TGTGCCAGCAGCTTGACCAGGGGGTTGTCGGGTGGCTACACCTTC
NA,NA,TRBV6-5,TRBJ1-5,CASSSGGHTPQHF,TGTGCCAGCAGCTCGGGGGGCCACACGCCCCAGCATTTT
NA,NA,TRBV2,TRBJ1-6,CASIETRFSPLHF,TGTGCCAGCATCGAGACACGGTTCTCACCCCTCCACTTT
TRBD1,NA,TRBV6-5,TRBJ1-5,CASVGRDSHYQPQHF,TGTGCCAGCGTAGGACGGGACAGTCATTATCAGCCCCAGCATTTT
NA,NA,TRBV6-4,TRBJ2-5,CASSDSNSQETQYF,TGTGCCAGCAGTGACTCGAACTCCCAAGAGACCCAGTACTTC
TRBD2,NA,TRBV7-8,TRBJ2-1,CASSWTSGGYNEQFF,TGTGCCAGCAGCTGGACTAGCGGGGGGTACAATGAGCAGTTCTTC
NA,NA,TRBV19,TRBJ1-6,CASSPRTRNSPLHF,TGTGCCAGTAGTCCTCGGACACGGAATTCACCCCTCCACTTT
NA,NA,TRBV25-1,TRBJ1-5,CASSGGRRQPQHF,TGTGCCAGCAGTGGGGGGCGTCGGCAGCCCCAGCATTTT
NA,NA,TRBV7-3,TRBJ2-1,CASSPTGNEQFF,TGTGCCAGCAGCCCTACAGGCAATGAGCAGTTCTTC
NA,NA,TRBV5-5,TRBJ1-5,CASSSLGGSNQPQHF,TGTGCCAGCAGCTCCTTGGGAGGGAGCAATCAGCCCCAGCATTTT
NA,NA,TRBV5-5,TRBJ2-7,CASSFSANEQYF,TGTGCCAGCAGCTTCTCAGCGAACGAGCAGTACTTC
TRBD1,NA,TRBV7-9,TRBJ2-7,CASSSGTGGFEQYF,TGTGCCAGCAGCTCCGGGACAGGGGGTTTCGAGCAGTACTTC
NA,few,TRBV28,TRBJ2-5,CASSLLGGRGETQYF,TGTGCCAGCAGTTTATTGGGGGGCAGGGGGGAGACCCAGTACTTC
NA,NA,TRBV7-9,TRBJ2-3,CASSPPSYGGTDTQYF,TGTGCCAGCAGCCCCCCATCCTACGGAGGCACAGATACGCAGTATTTT
NA,NA,TRBV4-1,TRBJ2-7,CASSQDPTNRQYF,TGCGCCAGCAGCCAAGATCCGACGAACAGGCAGTACTTC
TRBD1,few,TRBV2,TRBJ2-7,CASSEQTGFEQYF,TGTGCCAGCAGTGAGCAGACAGGGTTCGAGCAGTACTTC
TRBD1,NA,TRBV18,TRBJ1-2,CASSPLTGDYGYTF,TGTGCCAGCTCACCATTGACAGGGGATTATGGCTACACCTTC